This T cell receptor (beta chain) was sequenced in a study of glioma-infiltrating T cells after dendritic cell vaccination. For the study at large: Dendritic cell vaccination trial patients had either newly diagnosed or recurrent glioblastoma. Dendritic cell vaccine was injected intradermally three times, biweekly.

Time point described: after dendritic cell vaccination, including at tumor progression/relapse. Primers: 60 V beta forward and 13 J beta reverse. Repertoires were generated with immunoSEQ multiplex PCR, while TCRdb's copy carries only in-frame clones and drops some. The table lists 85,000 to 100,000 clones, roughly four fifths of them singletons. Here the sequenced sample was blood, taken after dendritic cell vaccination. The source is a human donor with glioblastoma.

The CDR3 bases are TGTGCCAGCAGTGGACAGATGAACACTGAAGCTTTCTTT. Its translation is CASSGQMNTEAFF. The chain joins TRBV2 to TRBJ1-1; perhaps TRBD1 as D (5 bases). This CDR3 region has 13 residues. Germline CDR1 and CDR2: SNHLY and FYNNEI. V shed 4 bases and J shed 0 bases, with 6 bases lying between them.